Following are 25 T cell receptor beta chains from one sample sequenced in a study of siplizumab effects on memory and regulatory T cells. Generated by immunoSEQ multiplex PCR, the TCRdb table keeps only in-frame clones and is missing some. The sample contains 90,000 to 120,000 clones, 92% of which appear only once. Sequencing was carried out using Tregs sorted from blood. The source of these receptors is a human donor in good health.

J is TRBJ2-3 and V is TRBV18, with 7 nucleotides matching TRBD2. The CDR3 has 15 residues. The ends lost 4 bases at V and 1 base at J; junction bases unmatched: 5. Germline V gene lookup returns CDR1 KGHSH and CDR2 LQKENI. In DNA form, the CDR3 reads TGTGCCAGCTCACGGTCTAGCGGAGGCACAGATACGCAGTATTTT. It is translated as CASSRSSGGTDTQYF.

The CDR3 DNA reads TGTGCCAGCTCACCAGTCCAAGAGACCCAGTACTTC. Its translation is CASSPVQETQYF. This chain connects TRBV18 to TRBJ2-5, with no clear D. From germline, CDR1 is KGHSH and CDR2 LQKENI. The CDR3 loop spans 12 amino acids. The V gene lost 2 bases and the J gene lost 1 base, with 2 bases spanning the gap.

The chain uses TRBV2 and TRBJ1-6, with a tentative D call TRBD1 (5 bases). V lost 4 bases, J lost 6 bases, and 7 bases lay in between. This CDR3 region has 13 residues. From germline, CDR1 is SNHLY and CDR2 FYNNEI. The DNA of the CDR3 is TGTGCCAGCAGTGGGGGGGGTAATTCACCCCTCCACTTT. Translating it yields CASSGGGNSPLHF.

J is TRBJ2-5 and V is TRBV7-9; TRBD2 matches at 7 bases. CDR3 size: 16 residues. The J segment lost 4 bases and the V segment lost 4 bases, leaving 12 bases of the junction unmatched. From germline, CDR1 is SEHNR and CDR2 FQNEAQ (reference sequence). This CDR3 is CASSWDWGGVVETQYF. DNA of the CDR3: TGTGCCAGCAGCTGGGACTGGGGGGGTGTGGTAGAGACCCAGTACTTC. The full variable domain, completed using reference TRBV7-9 and TRBJ2-5, is DTGVSQNPRHKITKRGQNVTFRCDPISEHNRLYWYRQTLGQGPEFLTYFQNEAQLEKSRLLSDRFSAERPKGSFSTLEIQRTEQGDSAMYLCASSWDWGGVVETQYFGPGTRLLVL.

The V gene is TRBV19, the J gene TRBJ1-5; no firm D call. Between the trimmed V and J ends, which lost 3 bases and 0 bases, there was a span of 15 bases. The length of the CDR3 is 17 residues. The germline CDR1 and CDR2 sequences are LNHDA and SQIVND (reference sequence). CDR3: CASSISWLQFSNQPQHF. CDR3 nucleotide sequence: TGTGCCAGTAGTATTAGTTGGTTACAGTTTAGCAATCAGCCCCAGCATTTT.

This chain joins TRBV15 and TRBJ2-3; tentative D call: TRBD2 (6 bases). Trimming stripped 0 bases from V and 4 bases from J, with 17 bases between. CDR1 is LNHNV and CDR2 is YYDKDF in the germline V gene (reference sequence). The CDR3 sequence is 17 residues long. The CDR3 region has the DNA TGTGCCACCAGCAGAGATCGGGAGCGATTCGAGTCAGATACGCAGTATTTT. Its translation is CATSRDRERFESDTQYF.

The gene calls are TRBV19 and TRBJ2-5; 8 bases are a match to TRBD2. V was pared by 5 bases and J by 5 bases, with 4 bases of the junction left unmatched. The CDR3 has 13 residues. The V gene's germline CDR1 is LNHDA and CDR2 SQIVND (reference sequence). CDR3: CASSFSGTETQYF. CDR3 nucleotide sequence: TGTGCCAGTAGTTTTAGCGGGACGGAGACCCAGTACTTC.

The J gene is TRBJ2-5, the V gene TRBV7-2; TRBD1 matches at 8 bases. The J call may not be correct, given that the DNA end is closer to TRBJ2-7. The V gene's germline CDR1 is SGHTA and CDR2 FQGNSA. The CDR3 length is 16 residues. CDR3 amino acids: CASREGSGGFAYEQYF. The CDR3 DNA reads TGTGCCAGCCGCGAGGGATCAGGGGGCTTCGCCTACGAGCAGTACTTC.

The V and J genes are TRBV30 and TRBJ1-4, with a weak D call TRBD1 (5 bases). The germline gives CDR1 GTSNPN, CDR2 SVGIG (reference sequence). This CDR3 comprises 13 residues. V lost 2 bases, J lost 10 bases, and 14 bases lay in between. The CDR3 protein is CAWSLSGGGKLFF. For the CDR3, the DNA is TGTGCCTGGAGTCTCTCGGGGGGTGGAAAACTGTTTTTT.

The rearrangement joins TRBV19 to TRBJ2-5, with D unclear. CDR3 size: 11 residues. Germline CDR1 and CDR2: LNHDA and SQIVND (reference sequence). V lost 6 bases, J lost 12 bases, and 14 bases lay in between. CDR3 amino acids: CASRKDGSEYF. The DNA of the CDR3 is TGTGCCAGTAGAAAAGACGGTTCGGAGTACTTC.

The count of this clone is one. The chain joins TRBV7-2 to TRBJ1-1; no clear D. This CDR3 comprises 13 residues. V gave up 7 bases and J gave up 0 bases, with 9 bases separating them. The germline gives CDR1 SGHTA, CDR2 FQGNSA. DNA for the CDR3: TGTGCCAGCACCCTAGAGGTGAACACTGAAGCTTTCTTT. Translation: CASTLEVNTEAFF.

This chain links TRBV18 with TRBJ2-5; no definite D call. The J call may be in error: the DNA end matches TRBJ2-7 better. This CDR3 region has 14 residues. The germline gives CDR1 KGHSH, CDR2 LQKENI. The CDR3 DNA follows: TGTGCCAGCTCACCACCAGGGAATCCCTACGAGCAGTACTTC. Translating it yields CASSPPGNPYEQYF.

The chain carries TRBV5-1 and TRBJ2-7, with a weak D call TRBD2 (5 bases). The CDR3 spans 14 residues. Germline loops: CDR1 SGHRS, CDR2 YFSETQ. The V end lost 1 base, the J end lost 2 bases, and 10 bases lay between the germline ends. For the CDR3, the DNA is TGCGCCAGCAGCTTGTCGGGGTCCGCCTACGAGCAGTACTTC. Amino acids: CASSLSGSAYEQYF.

This clone was recorded a few times. This rearrangement joins TRBV6-4 to TRBJ2-1; the D gene is possibly TRBD2 (6 bases). CDR1 is MRHNA, CDR2 SNTAGT, per germline. Trimming took off 0 bases at V and 9 bases at J, with 9 bases between the two ends. CDR3 length equals 13 residues. CDR3 sequence: CASSDSRGGEQFF. CDR3 sequence (DNA): TGTGCCAGCAGTGACTCGAGGGGAGGTGAGCAGTTCTTC.

The genes are TRBV27 and TRBJ2-7; D gene unclear. This CDR3 has 9 residues. Germline loops: CDR1 MNHEY, CDR2 SMNVEV (reference sequence). The CDR3 is CASSPAGLV. For the CDR3, the DNA is TGTGCCAGCAGTCCTGCAGGTTTGGTG.

The chain recombines TRBV13 with TRBJ1-2; D remains ambiguous. The CDR3 spans 12 residues. CDR1 and CDR2 (germline): PRHDT, FYEKMQ (reference sequence). Trimming pared 0 bases from V and 8 bases from J, leaving 7 bases between. The CDR3 sequence is CASSLGGGGYTF. DNA for the CDR3: TGTGCCAGCAGCTTAGGCGGTGGGGGCTACACCTTC.

This chain connects TRBV7-6 to TRBJ2-3; D gene unclear. CDR1 and CDR2 (germline): SGHVS, FNYEAQ. CDR3 length: 14 residues. V gave up 0 bases and J gave up 2 bases, with 6 bases separating them. The CDR3 bases are TGTGCCAGCAGCTTAGCTAGTCACACAGATACGCAGTATTTT. Residues: CASSLASHTDTQYF. The whole variable domain, remainder taken from reference TRBV7-6 and TRBJ2-3, is GAGVSQSPRYKVTKRGQDVALRCDPISGHVSLYWYRQALGQGPEFLTYFNYEAQQDKSGLPNDRFSAERPEGSISTLTIQRTEQRDSAMYRCASSLASHTDTQYFGPGTRLTVL.

The rearrangement uses TRBV19 and TRBJ2-1; D is unclear. CDR1 LNHDA and CDR2 SQIVND come from the germline V gene (reference sequence). Trimming stripped 5 bases from V and 3 bases from J, with 14 bases between. There are 15 residues in the CDR3. The CDR3 reads CASSLGHQVYNEQFF. DNA for the CDR3: TGTGCCAGTAGTCTCGGCCATCAGGTCTACAATGAGCAGTTCTTC. Full variable domain (rest looked up from reference TRBV19 and TRBJ2-1): DGGITQSPKYLFRKEGQNVTLSCEQNLNHDAMYWYRQDPGQGLRLIYYSQIVNDFQKGDIAEGYSVSREKKESFPLTVTSAQKNPTAFYLCASSLGHQVYNEQFFGPGTRLTVL.

This clone was counted once. The V and J genes are TRBV27 and TRBJ2-5; a possible D gene is TRBD1 (5 bases). The CDR3 has 15 residues. Trimming left V 0 bases short and J 4 bases short, with 12 bases between. The germline V gene encodes CDR1 MNHEY and CDR2 SMNVEV (reference sequence). CDR3 sequence reads: CASSLSKGIRETQYF. Written as DNA, the CDR3 is TGTGCCAGCAGTTTATCGAAGGGGATCCGAGAGACCCAGTACTTC.

As DNA, the CDR3 is TGTGCCAGCAGGAGATCAGGCACAGATACGCAGTATTTT. This encodes CASRRSGTDTQYF. The chain links TRBV7-9 to TRBJ2-3; D uncertain. The CDR3 has 13 residues. Trimming removed 6 bases at V and 1 base at J, with 8 bases between. Germline CDR1 SEHNR, CDR2 FQNEAQ (reference sequence).

The V call is TRBV6-1, the J call TRBJ2-5; no reliable D call. Germline assignment: CDR1 MNHNS and CDR2 SASEGT. The CDR3 totals 13 residues. The V gene lost 1 base and the J gene lost 5 bases, with 8 bases spanning the gap. The CDR3 DNA follows: TGTGCCAGCAGTGAAGGGTGGGTGGAGACCCAGTACTTC. It translates to CASSEGWVETQYF.

This sequence joins TRBV6-1 and TRBJ2-3; D may be TRBD1 (6 bases). From germline, CDR1 is MNHNS and CDR2 SASEGT. V lost 6 bases, J lost 5 bases, and 18 bases lay in between. The CDR3 totals 15 residues. This CDR3 is CASRNQGLMLDTQYF. The CDR3 DNA is TGTGCCAGCAGAAACCAGGGGTTAATGTTAGATACGCAGTATTTT.

The genes are TRBV28 and TRBJ2-1; TRBD2 matches at 7 bases. The germline CDR1 and CDR2 sequences are MDHEN and SYDVKM. The V gene end was trimmed by 5 bases and the J gene end by 1 base; junction bases not matched to a gene: 11. The CDR3 length is 17 residues. The chain's CDR3 is CASSELGGEISYNEQFF. In nucleotides, the CDR3 is TGTGCCAGCAGTGAATTGGGGGGGGAGATATCCTACAATGAGCAGTTCTTC.

J is TRBJ1-1 and V is TRBV15; unclear D gene. Germline V gene data show CDR1 as LNHNV and CDR2 as YYDKDF (reference sequence). V gave up 0 bases and J gave up 1 base, with 9 bases separating them. This CDR3 spans 15 amino acids. This CDR3 reads CATSRDLRGNTEAFF. CDR3 nucleotide sequence: TGTGCCACCAGCAGAGATCTACGGGGGAACACTGAAGCTTTCTTT.

The chain combines TRBV4-2 with TRBJ2-6; maybe TRBD1 (7 bases). The CDR3 has 19 amino acids. CDR1 and CDR2 (germline): LGHNA, YNFKEQ. The ends were cut back, 3 bases at V and 4 bases at J, with 22 bases in the middle. As DNA, the CDR3 is TGTGCCAGCAGCCATTTGGCATTTAGCAGGGGGGTGGGGGCCAACGTCCTGACTTTC. The encoded protein is CASSHLAFSRGVGANVLTF.